These T cell receptor beta chains were read from a single sample in a study of identical twins. TCRdb passed the 5' RACE reads through MiXCR, listing each CDR3 protein once. The sample contains around 500,000 distinct CDR3 sequences, 13% to 15% of which appear only once. These data also formed part of another study, on yellow fever vaccine responses in identical twins.

Sequencing input: CD4+ T cells sorted from blood. Every receptor here comes from a woman between 18 and 29 years old in good health. CDR3s include the opening cysteine and the closing phenylalanine or tryptophan. D genes are given only for firm matches. Where a row states a size, it is once, few, many or the class of an expanded clone; other rows omit it.

clone size	V gene	D gene	J gene	CDR3 length	CDR3 DNA	CDR3 protein
few	TRBV25-1	-	TRBJ2-1	13	TGTGCCAGCAGTGAACCTGGGATCAATGAGCAGTTCTTC	CASSEPGINEQFF
-	TRBV20-1	-	TRBJ1-5	15	TGCAGTGCTAGAGATGAGGGGAAGGGCAATCAGCCCCAGCATTTT	CSARDEGKGNQPQHF
many	TRBV7-6	-	TRBJ2-2	16	TGTGCCAGCAGCTTAGGGACAGCCTATTACACCGGGGAGCTGTTTTTT	CASSLGTAYYTGELFF
few	TRBV5-1	-	TRBJ2-7	13	TGCGCCAGCAGCTTGGCAGGGGAAGGCGAGCAGTACTTC	CASSLAGEGEQYF
few	TRBV7-2	-	TRBJ2-2	15	TGTGCCAGCAGTTACACAGGGACGAACACCGGGGAGCTGTTTTTT	CASSYTGTNTGELFF
few	TRBV29-1	-	TRBJ2-7	12	TGCAGCGTTGCCCCTGGTACTCACGAGCAGTACTTC	CSVAPGTHEQYF
-	TRBV9	-	TRBJ1-2	13	TGTGCCAGCTCAGAGACAGGCGTTAAAGGCTACACCTTC	CASSETGVKGYTF
-	TRBV28	-	TRBJ1-3	20	TGTGCCAGCAGTTTCCCCAGACTTGGCAGACAGGACCACTCTGGAAACACCATATATTTT	CASSFPRLGRQDHSGNTIYF
-	TRBV2	-	TRBJ2-7	13	TGTGCCAGCAGTGAAGGCAGATTCTACGAGCAGTACTTC	CASSEGRFYEQYF
few	TRBV7-2	TRBD2	TRBJ2-2	16	TGTGCCAGCAGCTTAGTGAGCGGGGGGGCCAACGGGGAGCTGTTTTTT	CASSLVSGGANGELFF
-	TRBV20-1	-	TRBJ2-5	13	TGCAGTGCTAGAGATCTCAGTCTGGAGACCCAGTACTTC	CSARDLSLETQYF
-	TRBV4-1	TRBD2	TRBJ2-1	19	TGCGCCAGCAGCCAAGAGATTGAAAGCGGGAGGGCCGGGGACAATGAGCAGTTCTTC	CASSQEIESGRAGDNEQFF
-	TRBV5-1	-	TRBJ2-7	13	TGCGCCAGCAGCCAATCTACTTCGACAGGATCGTACTTC	CASSQSTSTGSYF
many	TRBV5-1	-	TRBJ2-2	16	TGCGCCAGCAGAGGGCGTGGTGAGGGTCCCACCGGGGAGCTGTTTTTT	CASRGRGEGPTGELFF
-	TRBV5-1	TRBD1	TRBJ2-7	14	TGCGCCAGCAGCCTGGGACAGTTTGCGTACGAGCAGTACTTC	CASSLGQFAYEQYF
few	TRBV15	-	TRBJ2-3	17	TGTGCCACCGCAGGACCACAGGGTATCTTTAGCACAGATACGCAGTATTTT	CATAGPQGIFSTDTQYF
many	TRBV7-8	-	TRBJ2-4	16	TGTGCCAGCAGCCCTTACAGGATCTCGGCCAAAAACATTCAGTACTTC	CASSPYRISAKNIQYF
many	TRBV4-2	-	TRBJ2-3	15	TGTGCCAGCAGCCAACGGACTACACAAACAGATACGCAGTATTTT	CASSQRTTQTDTQYF
few	TRBV6-1	TRBD2	TRBJ2-1	17	TGTGCCAGCAGCTCCCACACCAGCGGGAGGGCCTACAATGAGCAGTTCTTC	CASSSHTSGRAYNEQFF
few	TRBV29-1	-	TRBJ1-1	14	TGCAGCGTTGATGGGCAGGATTCAAACACTGAAGCTTTCTTT	CSVDGQDSNTEAFF
few	TRBV20-1	TRBD2	TRBJ2-1	17	TGCAGTGCTAGAGGGTCTAGCGGGAGTGGACCCTACAATGAGCAGTTCTTC	CSARGSSGSGPYNEQFF
-	TRBV3-1	-	TRBJ1-5	18	TGTGCCAGCAGCCAAGATTACTACAGGGCCGCCTTCAATCAGCCCCAGCATTTT	CASSQDYYRAAFNQPQHF
-	TRBV25-1	-	TRBJ2-2	15	TGTGCCAGCAGTGGCGACCGAGGGGCTTTCGGGGAGCTGTTTTTT	CASSGDRGAFGELFF
few	TRBV14	-	TRBJ2-1	12	TGTGCCAGCAGCCAAGACGTGAGGGAGCAGTTCTTC	CASSQDVREQFF
few	TRBV5-1	-	TRBJ2-1	15	TGCGCCAGCAGCTTGGTGTCGGGGAACAACAATGAGCAGTTCTTC	CASSLVSGNNNEQFF
-	TRBV6-6	-	TRBJ2-7	11	TGTGCCAGCAGTTCCCTGGGCGAGCAGTACTTC	CASSSLGEQYF
few	TRBV5-1	-	TRBJ2-5	13	TGCGCCAGCAGCTCCACCCCGCCCGAGACCCAGTACTTC	CASSSTPPETQYF
-	TRBV10-3	-	TRBJ1-6	14	TGTGCCATCAGTGAGGACAGCTATAATTCACCCCTCCACTTT	CAISEDSYNSPLHF
few	TRBV2	TRBD2	TRBJ2-1	15	TGTGCCAGCAGTGGAACCGGGACTAACTACAATGAGCAGTTCTTC	CASSGTGTNYNEQFF
-	TRBV21-1	-	TRBJ2-7	14	TGTGCCAGCAGCAAAGACCGGCGAGGGGGCGAGCAGTACTTC	CASSKDRRGGEQYF
-	TRBV6-5	TRBD2	TRBJ2-2	16	TGTGCCAGCAGTTACCAGACGGGAGCGGGGACCGGGGAGCTGTTTTTT	CASSYQTGAGTGELFF
-	TRBV6-2/TRBV6-3	-	TRBJ2-6	20	TGTGCCAGCAGTTACCTTCTTCTAAGACAGGGAGGCTCTGGGGCCAACGTCCTGACTTTC	CASSYLLLRQGGSGANVLTF
many	TRBV15	-	TRBJ2-5	14	TGTGCCACCAGCAGAGAAAGAGGCGGCGAGACCCAGTACTTC	CATSRERGGETQYF
-	TRBV7-9	-	TRBJ2-5	14	TGTGCCAGCAGAGTGGTGAGAGTTCAAGAGACCCAGTACTTC	CASRVVRVQETQYF
-	TRBV20-1	-	TRBJ2-7	10	TGCAGTGCCCCAAGATACGAGCAGTACTTC	CSAPRYEQYF
-	TRBV4-3	-	TRBJ2-1	14	TGCGCCAGCAGCCAGCAAACCGGGACCCCATTACAGTTCTTC	CASSQQTGTPLQFF
-	TRBV6-1	TRBD2	TRBJ2-7	15	TGTGCCAGCAGACCGGGGGGGGGGAGCTCCTACGAGCAGTACTTC	CASRPGGGSSYEQYF
many	TRBV12-3/TRBV12-4	-	TRBJ1-2	13	TGTGCCAGCAGTTTGGGGAGCAACTATGGCTACACCTTC	CASSLGSNYGYTF
-	TRBV20-1	-	TRBJ2-5	12	TGCAGTGCCATAGATGTCCGAGAGACCCAGTACTTC	CSAIDVRETQYF
-	TRBV2	-	TRBJ1-2	14	TGTGCCAGCAGTGAACAGGGACAACCCTATGGCTACACCTTC	CASSEQGQPYGYTF
-	TRBV11-2	-	TRBJ2-3	18	TGTGCCAGCAGCTTCGTCGTGGGGATTAGAACTAGCACAGATACGCAGTATTTT	CASSFVVGIRTSTDTQYF
many	TRBV2	-	TRBJ2-3	14	TGTGCCAGCAGTGTTCGTGCTAGCACAGATACGCAGTATTTT	CASSVRASTDTQYF
-	TRBV11-1	TRBD2	TRBJ2-5	16	TGTGCCAGCAGCTTGAGGACTAGCGGGTACCAAGAGACCCAGTACTTC	CASSLRTSGYQETQYF
-	TRBV7-8	-	TRBJ2-3	15	TGTGCCAGCAGCTTATCGGGGGACTGGAGAAATACGCAGTATTTT	CASSLSGDWRNTQYF
-	TRBV28	-	TRBJ1-5	11	TGTGCCAGCACGTCCGGGGTTACCCAGCATTTT	CASTSGVTQHF
-	TRBV12-3/TRBV12-4	TRBD2	TRBJ2-5	12	TGTGCCAGCAGAGCGGGGGCGGAGACCCAGTACTTC	CASRAGAETQYF
-	TRBV5-8	TRBD1	TRBJ2-3	16	TGTGCCAGCAGCCCTAGGACAGGGGGCCGTAAGGATACGCAGTATTTT	CASSPRTGGRKDTQYF
many	TRBV5-1	TRBD1	TRBJ1-1	14	TGCGCCAGCAGCAGGGACAGCGGGAACACTGAAGCTTTCTTT	CASSRDSGNTEAFF
few	TRBV5-6	-	TRBJ2-7	13	TGTGCCAGCAGCTTGGTTCCGGGCAACGAGCAGTACTTC	CASSLVPGNEQYF
once	TRBV20-1	TRBD1	TRBJ2-7	13	TGCAGTGCTAGAGGGGACAGCTCCTACGAGCAGTACTTC	CSARGDSSYEQYF
-	TRBV20-1	-	TRBJ1-6	13	TGCAGTGCAAGGGACGCCTATAATTCACCCCTCCACTTT	CSARDAYNSPLHF
-	TRBV3-1	TRBD2	TRBJ2-5	14	TGTGCCAGCAGCCATCTAGCGGGAGGGGAGACCCAGTACTTC	CASSHLAGGETQYF
few	TRBV28	TRBD2	TRBJ2-3	15	TGTGCCAGCAGTGGGACTAGCGTTGGCACAGATACGCAGTATTTT	CASSGTSVGTDTQYF
-	TRBV3-1	-	TRBJ2-1	16	TGTGCCAGCAGCCAGTTTGGAAGGAGCTCCTACAATGAGCAGTTCTTC	CASSQFGRSSYNEQFF
-	TRBV5-6	TRBD1	TRBJ2-7	17	TGTGCCAGCAGCCTAAGAGCTACCGGGACAGGGGTGCACGAGCAGTACTTC	CASSLRATGTGVHEQYF
-	TRBV3-1	-	TRBJ2-3	14	TGTGCCAGCAGCCAGCTCGGCGGTGCAGATACGCAGTATTTT	CASSQLGGADTQYF
few	TRBV4-3	-	TRBJ1-2	15	TGCGCCAGCAGCCAAGATTTCAAGGACAACTATGGCTACACCTTC	CASSQDFKDNYGYTF
few	TRBV11-2	-	TRBJ1-1	15	TGTGCCAGCAGCTTAGACACCTTGGTGGACACTGAAGCTTTCTTT	CASSLDTLVDTEAFF
-	TRBV7-2	-	TRBJ2-6	16	TGTGCCAGCAGCCCTCGCAGGAGTTCTGGGGCCAACGTCCTGACTTTC	CASSPRRSSGANVLTF